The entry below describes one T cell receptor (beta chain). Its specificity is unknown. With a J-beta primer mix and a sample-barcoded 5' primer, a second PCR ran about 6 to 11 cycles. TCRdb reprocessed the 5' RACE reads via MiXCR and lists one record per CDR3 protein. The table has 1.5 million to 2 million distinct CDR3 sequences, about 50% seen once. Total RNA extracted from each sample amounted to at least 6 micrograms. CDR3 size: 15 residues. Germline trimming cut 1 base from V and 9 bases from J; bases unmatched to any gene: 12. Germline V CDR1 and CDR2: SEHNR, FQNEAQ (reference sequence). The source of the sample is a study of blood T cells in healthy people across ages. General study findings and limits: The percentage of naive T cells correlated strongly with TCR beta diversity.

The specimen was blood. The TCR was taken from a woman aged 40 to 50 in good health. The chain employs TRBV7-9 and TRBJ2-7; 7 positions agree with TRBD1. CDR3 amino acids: CASSLEGATYNGQYF. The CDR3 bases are TGTGCCAGCAGCTTAGAGGGGGCAACCTACAATGGGCAGTACTTC.